This T cell receptor beta chain was recovered during a study of blood T cell repertoires in COVID-19. Only in-frame clones appear in the TCRdb table, and some are missing; sequencing was by immunoSEQ multiplex PCR. The sample holds about 45,000 clones, more than 70% seen once. Trimming removed 1 base at V and 5 bases at J, with 14 bases between. This CDR3 is 16 amino acids long. Germline V gene lookup returns CDR1 LGHDT and CDR2 YNNKEL (reference sequence). Sequenced material: peripheral blood. The V call is TRBV3-1 (or the pseudogene TRBV3-2), the J call TRBJ1-4, with D maybe TRBD1 (6 bases). This TCR was sampled from a human donor in a cohort sampled during active COVID-19. The CDR3 nucleotides read TGTGCCAGCAGCCAAGTCAGGGGCCCGAGCAATGAAAAACTGTTTTTT. This encodes CASSQVRGPSNEKLFF.